The 6 T cell receptor beta chains in this list originate from one sample, sequenced in a study of early T cells in non-severe SARS-CoV-2 infection. TCRdb re-called the 5' RACE reads through MiXCR, storing one row per CDR3 protein. This sample carries some 71,000 distinct CDR3 sequences, approximately 15% of them seen once, and the ten largest clones take roughly an eighth. Sample: whole blood. The receptors stem from an adult who was a healthcare worker with PCR-confirmed SARS-CoV-2 infection or an uninfected control (not recorded which).

This clonotype has more than one count but fewer than ten. The chain carries TRBV11-2 and TRBJ2-3, with D perhaps matching TRBD1 (6 bases). Germline assignment: CDR1 SGHAT and CDR2 FQNNGV. Deletions cut 5 bases from V and 2 bases from J, with 14 bases between. The CDR3 extends over 15 amino acids. The CDR3: CASSPRTGFTDTQYF. For the CDR3, the DNA is TGTGCCAGCAGCCCGAGAACAGGGTTCACAGATACGCAGTATTTT.

The table lists this clonotype with a few counts. The chain joins TRBV3-1 to TRBJ2-5; D might be TRBD2 (5 bases). Trimming stripped 4 bases from V and 2 bases from J, with 11 bases between. Germline CDR1 reads LGHDT; CDR2 reads YNNKEL (reference sequence). This CDR3 contains 14 residues. CDR3 nucleotide sequence: TGTGCCAGCAGCCTTGTCGGGGAACAAGAGACCCAGTACTTC. As protein: CASSLVGEQETQYF.

In this sample, this clonotype turned up a few times. The chain combines TRBV2 with TRBJ1-5; D not resolved. The CDR3 runs to 15 residues. Between the trimmed V and J ends, which lost 6 bases and 2 bases, there was a span of 14 bases. Germline assignment: CDR1 SNHLY and CDR2 FYNNEI. The CDR3 DNA reads as TGTGCCAGCAGCATTAACGACATCGGCAATCAGCCCCAGCATTTT. Its protein product is CASSINDIGNQPQHF.

This clonotype was detected many times. The V and J genes are TRBV10-2 and TRBJ1-4, with 7 nucleotides matching TRBD1. This CDR3 is 17 amino acids long. With 0 bases clipped from V and 3 bases from J, the junction kept 7 bases outside the gene matches. The V gene's germline CDR1 is WSHSY and CDR2 SAAADI. For the CDR3, the DNA is TGCGCCAGCAGTGAGTCGAAGGGGGCTCGGGCTAATGAAAAACTGTTTTTT. Translation gives CASSESKGARANEKLFF.

As regards this clonotype: The junction departs from the called germline gene at one end, perhaps through a read error. The chain is built from TRBV20-1 and TRBJ2-5; 12 bases agree with TRBD2. CDR1 is DFQATT, CDR2 SNEGSKA, per germline (reference sequence). This CDR3 spans 17 amino acids. The CDR3 region has the DNA TGCAGTGCTAGGCCCCCCCTACTAGCGGGGGGTAGAGAGCCCCAGTACTTC. Translation gives CSARPPLLAGGREPQYF.

This chain connects TRBV6-2 or TRBV6-3 to TRBJ2-1; TRBD2 agrees at 7 bases. The CDR3 has 15 amino acids. Germline lookup yields CDR1 MNHEY and CDR2 SVGEGT. The V and J ends lost 0 bases and 7 bases, in that order; junction bases with no gene match: 6. CDR3 DNA: TGTGCCAGCAGTTACTCCGTAGGGGAGGGGAATGAGCAGTTCTTC. Translated: CASSYSVGEGNEQFF.